Shown below are 27 T cell receptor beta chains from a single sample sequenced in a study of blood T cell repertoires in COVID-19. Repertoires were generated with immunoSEQ multiplex PCR, while TCRdb's copy carries only in-frame clones and drops some. Of about 160,000 clones in the sample, roughly four fifths are singletons; the top ten hold about 10%. The sequenced sample was peripheral blood. These receptors originate from a man between 60 and 75 years old with active or convalescent COVID-19.

The chain links TRBV7-3 to TRBJ2-4, with D perhaps TRBD2 (5 bases). V was trimmed by 0 bases and J by 0 bases, leaving 12 bases between them. CDR1 and CDR2 (germline): SGHTA, FQGTGA. The CDR3 is 17 residues long. The CDR3 here is CASSLTFQRIAKNIQYF. The CDR3 DNA reads as TGTGCCAGCAGCTTAACGTTCCAGCGGATAGCCAAAAACATTCAGTACTTC.

The chain recombines TRBV13 with TRBJ2-5; 12 nucleotides agree with TRBD2. CDR1 is PRHDT, CDR2 FYEKMQ, per germline (reference sequence). With V trimmed by 4 bases and J by 3 bases, 0 bases remained unmatched. CDR3 length: 14 residues. CDR3 residues: CASSSSGGEETQYF. The CDR3 DNA sequence: TGTGCCAGCAGCTCTAGCGGGGGGGAAGAGACCCAGTACTTC.

CDR3 amino acids: CASSDDSGANEKLFF. Written as DNA, the CDR3 is TGTGCCAGCAGTGATGACAGCGGGGCTAATGAAAAACTGTTTTTT. The chain carries TRBV2 and TRBJ1-4, with a tentative D call TRBD1 (5 bases). The CDR3 has 15 amino acids. V gave up 3 bases and J gave up 3 bases, with 11 bases separating them. The germline V gene has CDR1 SNHLY and CDR2 FYNNEI.

In this sample, this clone turned up once. V usage is TRBV29-1 and J usage is TRBJ1-2; TRBD1 might be the D (5 bases). The V end lost 4 bases, the J end lost 4 bases, and 10 bases lay between the germline ends. Germline assignment: CDR1 SQVTM and CDR2 ANQGSEA. The CDR3 is 12 amino acids. As DNA, the CDR3 is TGCAGCGTTGGTTGGCAGGGCTATGGCTACACCTTC. The encoded protein is CSVGWQGYGYTF.

The CDR3 spells CASGSGSGSGTETQYF. In DNA form, the CDR3 reads TGCGCCAGCGGTAGCGGGAGCGGGTCCGGGACAGAGACCCAGTACTTC. The gene calls are TRBV5-1 and TRBJ2-5, with 9 bases that match TRBD2. The CDR3 contains 16 residues. Per germline, CDR1 SGHRS and CDR2 YFSETQ. V trimming: 7 bases; J trimming: 4 bases; junction bases outside the gene matches: 14.

V usage is TRBV6-6 and J usage is TRBJ2-7; TRBD2 might be the D (8 bases). Between the trimmed V and J ends, which lost 8 bases and 3 bases, there was a span of 17 bases. The CDR3 totals 14 residues. The germline gives CDR1 MNHNY, CDR2 SVGAGI (reference sequence). The CDR3 nucleotides are TGTGCCAGCCGGCGGGGGGACAGTTTCTACGAGCAGTACTTC. Amino acids: CASRRGDSFYEQYF.

This sequence joins TRBV6-6 and TRBJ2-7; the D is unclear. The germline V gene encodes CDR1 MNHNY and CDR2 SVGAGI (reference sequence). V was pared by 3 bases and J by 3 bases, with 9 bases between. This CDR3 is 13 amino acids long. CDR3 sequence (DNA): TGTGCCAGCAGTTATGGGCAAAACTACGAGCAGTACTTC. As protein: CASSYGQNYEQYF.

V and J are TRBV25-1 and TRBJ2-1, with a weak D call TRBD2 (6 bases). Trimming stripped 6 bases from V and 9 bases from J, with 30 bases between. Germline CDR1 and CDR2: MGHDK and SYGVNS. The CDR3 extends over 18 amino acids. The CDR3 region is CASRKWGFPGVRDGEQFF. The CDR3 nucleotides are TGTGCCAGCAGGAAGTGGGGGTTCCCGGGAGTCAGGGACGGTGAGCAGTTCTTC. Supplemented by reference TRBV25-1 and TRBJ2-1, the full variable domain reads EADIYQTPRYLVIGTGKKITLECSQTMGHDKMYWYQQDPGMELHLIHYSYGVNSTEKGDLSSESTVSRIRTEHFPLTLESARPSHTSQYLCASRKWGFPGVRDGEQFFGPGTRLTVL.

The CDR3 DNA reads as TGTGCCACCAGCAGAGAAACGGGCGAGCAGTACTTC. This codes for CATSRETGEQYF. V and J are TRBV15 and TRBJ2-7; D unresolved. This CDR3 spans 12 amino acids. CDR1 LNHNV and CDR2 YYDKDF come from the germline V gene (reference sequence). Trimming shortened V by 0 bases and J by 6 bases, and 6 bases separated the two germline ends.

This chain links TRBV11-2 with TRBJ1-3; 7 bases are shared with TRBD1. The junction had 3 bases not matched to a gene; V was cut back by 4 bases and J by 3 bases. CDR1 and CDR2 from the germline V gene are SGHAT and FQNNGV. CDR3 length equals 14 residues. CDR3 sequence (DNA): TGTGCCAGCAGCTCCGGGACAGTTGGAAACACCATATATTTT. Encoded protein: CASSSGTVGNTIYF.

V usage is TRBV6-6 and J usage is TRBJ1-5; 7 bases map to TRBD1. V dropped 8 bases and J dropped 8; count of bases not matched to a gene: 9. Germline-derived CDR1 and CDR2 are MNHNY and SVGAGI (reference sequence). The CDR3 runs 13 residues. The CDR3 nucleotides are TGTGCCAGCTATTTGAGAACAGGGGAGCCCCAGCATTTT. It encodes CASYLRTGEPQHF.

This rearrangement joins TRBV3-1 (or the pseudogene TRBV3-2) to TRBJ2-2; D perhaps matches TRBD2 (6 bases). Between the trimmed V and J ends, which lost 1 base and 6 bases, there was a span of 15 bases. The germline V gene encodes CDR1 LGHDT and CDR2 YNNKEL (reference sequence). The CDR3 consists of 16 residues. DNA of the CDR3: TGTGCCAGCAGCCAAGGTCCACCGGGAGTCCCCGGGGAGCTGTTTTTT. Translated: CASSQGPPGVPGELFF.

Remarks on this clone: In the same sample, other DNA sequences code for this CDR3. The chain carries TRBV12-3 or TRBV12-4 and TRBJ1-5; D is unclear. V lost 3 bases and J 6 bases, leaving 6 bases between the germline ends. The CDR3 spans 12 residues. This chain's CDR3 is CASSFRRQPQHF. The CDR3 bases are TGTGCCAGCAGTTTCCGTCGTCAGCCCCAGCATTTT.

The chain carries TRBV7-9 and TRBJ2-5; 8 positions match TRBD1. In germline, CDR1 is SEHNR, CDR2 FQNEAQ (reference sequence). The CDR3 consists of 17 residues. V was pared by 1 base and J by 4 bases, with 11 bases of the junction left unmatched. The CDR3 here is CASSLDRGRGHSETQYF. The CDR3 coding sequence is TGTGCCAGCAGCTTAGATAGGGGCAGGGGGCACTCAGAGACCCAGTACTTC.

The chain couples TRBV3-1 (or the pseudogene TRBV3-2) to TRBJ1-1, with D perhaps TRBD1 (6 bases). This CDR3 region has 15 residues. The germline CDR1 and CDR2 sequences are LGHDT and YNNKEL (reference sequence). The V end was cut by 2 bases, the J end by 3 bases, with 13 bases between. The CDR3 region is CASSQLGGSDTEAFF. The CDR3 coding sequence is TGTGCCAGCAGCCAATTAGGGGGATCGGACACTGAAGCTTTCTTT.

This sequence joins TRBV13 and TRBJ2-7; D may be TRBD2 (6 bases). CDR1 and CDR2 (germline): PRHDT, FYEKMQ (reference sequence). Between the trimmed V and J ends, which lost 4 bases and 6 bases, there was a span of 22 bases. This CDR3 region has 16 residues. CDR3 nucleotide sequence: TGTGCCAGCAGCTCACCAGCCCACCGTGGGGGGAGCGAGCAGTACTTC. It yields the protein CASSSPAHRGGSEQYF.

This sequence joins TRBV3-1 (or the pseudogene TRBV3-2) and TRBJ1-3, with a possible D match to TRBD1 (5 bases). Looked up from germline, CDR1 is LGHDT and CDR2 is YNNKEL (reference sequence). V lost 1 base and J 0 bases, leaving 19 bases between the germline ends. This CDR3 has 19 amino acids. CDR3 loop: CASSQGGRGLLDSGNTIYF. In nucleotides, the CDR3 is TGTGCCAGCAGCCAAGGGGGGAGGGGACTACTCGACTCTGGAAACACCATATATTTT.

V and J are TRBV18 and TRBJ1-4, with a possible D match to TRBD1 (6 bases). The CDR3 loop spans 15 amino acids. V lost 6 bases and J lost 5, with 16 bases in between. From germline, CDR1 is KGHSH and CDR2 LQKENI. CDR3 nucleotide sequence: TGTGCCAGCTCCCCCCGCAAGGGGGGGAATGAAAAACTGTTTTTT. It encodes CASSPRKGGNEKLFF.

This chain connects TRBV7-9 to TRBJ2-7; unclear D gene. The germline V and J ends were trimmed by 2 bases and 3 bases, with 5 bases remaining between them. CDR1 and CDR2 from the germline V gene are SEHNR and FQNEAQ (reference sequence). This CDR3 has 12 residues. CDR3 sequence: CASSLLGYEQYF. The CDR3 DNA follows: TGTGCCAGCAGCTTACTAGGCTACGAGCAGTACTTC. The full variable domain, rest sourced from reference TRBV7-9 and TRBJ2-7, is DTGVSQNPRHKITKRGQNVTFRCDPISEHNRLYWYRQTLGQGPEFLTYFQNEAQLEKSRLLSDRFSAERPKGSFSTLEIQRTEQGDSAMYLCASSLLGYEQYFGPGTRLTVT.

The J gene is TRBJ2-2, the V gene TRBV19, with D perhaps matching TRBD1 (5 bases). V lost 3 bases, J lost 5 bases, and 13 bases lay in between. Per germline, CDR1 LNHDA and CDR2 SQIVND (reference sequence). The CDR3 has 15 residues. The CDR3 reads CASSMGQGKTGELFF. The CDR3 DNA follows: TGTGCCAGTAGTATGGGGCAGGGAAAAACCGGGGAGCTGTTTTTT.

This clone occurred a few times. The V and J genes are TRBV19 and TRBJ2-3; 10 bases map to TRBD1. CDR1 and CDR2 (germline): LNHDA, SQIVND (reference sequence). J was trimmed by 1 base and V by 5 bases; bases with no gene match: 3. The CDR3 runs 15 residues. The CDR3 DNA reads TGTGCCAGTAGTTGGGGGACAGGGGGCACAGATACGCAGTATTTT. Protein product: CASSWGTGGTDTQYF.

The V and J genes are TRBV15 and TRBJ2-2; maybe TRBD1 (6 bases). Per the germline V gene, CDR1 is LNHNV and CDR2 is YYDKDF (reference sequence). The CDR3 is 15 amino acids. Between the trimmed V and J ends, which lost 1 base and 7 bases, there was a span of 13 bases. The CDR3 loop is CATSRVTGWNGELFF. CDR3 DNA: TGTGCCACCAGCAGAGTCACAGGGTGGAACGGGGAGCTGTTTTTT.

This clone was detected many times. V gene TRBV29-1 combines with J gene TRBJ2-7, with TRBD2 as a possible D gene (5 bases). V dropped 3 bases and J dropped 3 bases, with 9 bases sitting between them. The CDR3 has 12 amino acids. Germline assignment: CDR1 SQVTM and CDR2 ANQGSEA. The CDR3 nucleotides read TGCAGCGTTGAGTTCGGAGGCTACGAGCAGTACTTC. Translating it yields CSVEFGGYEQYF.

The V and J genes are TRBV5-1 and TRBJ1-1; TRBD1 is a possible D gene (6 bases). The CDR3 contains 13 residues. Trimming shortened V by 4 bases and J by 1 base, and 8 bases separated the two germline ends. Germline V gives CDR1 SGHRS, CDR2 YFSETQ. This CDR3 reads CASSTTGNTEAFF. CDR3 coding DNA: TGCGCCAGCAGCACGACAGGGAACACTGAAGCTTTCTTT. The whole variable domain, remainder taken from reference TRBV5-1 and TRBJ1-1, is KAGVTQTPRYLIKTRGQQVTLSCSPISGHRSVSWYQQTPGQGLQFLFEYFSETQRNKGNFPGRFSGRQFSNSRSEMNVSTLELGDSALYLCASSTTGNTEAFFGQGTRLTVV.

This clone is medium-sized. CDR3 region: CASSGGTGRNYGYTF. CDR3 in DNA: TGTGCCAGCAGCGGAGGGACAGGACGAAACTATGGCTACACCTTC. This chain uses TRBV7-2 with TRBJ1-2; 8 nucleotides align to TRBD1. Germline V gives CDR1 SGHTA, CDR2 FQGNSA. The CDR3 is 15 amino acids. J gave up 2 bases and V 5 bases, and 7 bases lay outside the gene matches. The entire variable domain, with the rest obtained from reference TRBV7-2 and TRBJ1-2, is as follows: GAGVSQSPSNKVTEKGKDVELRCDPISGHTALYWYRQSLGQGLEFLIYFQGNSAPDKSGLPSDRFSAERTGGSVSTLTIQRTQQEDSAVYLCASSGGTGRNYGYTFGSGTRLTVV.

The chain employs TRBV4-1 and TRBJ2-5, with 11 bases that match TRBD2. V was pared by 4 bases and J by 1 base, with 2 bases of the junction left unmatched. There are 15 residues in the CDR3. CDR1 is MGHRA and CDR2 is YSYEKL in the germline V gene. The CDR3 reads CASSRLAGFQETQYF. In nucleotides, the CDR3 is TGCGCCAGCAGCCGACTAGCGGGGTTCCAAGAGACCCAGTACTTC.

The CDR3 DNA is TGTGCCAGCAGCTTTCAGGGTGCGATCTCTGGAAACACCATATATTTT. Translation: CASSFQGAISGNTIYF. The chain combines TRBV11-2 with TRBJ1-3; a possible D gene is TRBD1 (5 bases). This CDR3 has 16 amino acids. CDR1 is SGHAT and CDR2 is FQNNGV in the germline V gene. The V end was cut by 3 bases, the J end by 0 bases, with 12 bases between. Filled out from reference TRBV11-2 and TRBJ1-3, the complete variable domain reads EAGVAQSPRYKIIEKRQSVAFWCNPISGHATLYWYQQILGQGPKLLIQFQNNGVVDDSQLPKDRFSAERLKGVDSTLKIQPAKLEDSAVYLCASSFQGAISGNTIYFGEGSWLTVV.